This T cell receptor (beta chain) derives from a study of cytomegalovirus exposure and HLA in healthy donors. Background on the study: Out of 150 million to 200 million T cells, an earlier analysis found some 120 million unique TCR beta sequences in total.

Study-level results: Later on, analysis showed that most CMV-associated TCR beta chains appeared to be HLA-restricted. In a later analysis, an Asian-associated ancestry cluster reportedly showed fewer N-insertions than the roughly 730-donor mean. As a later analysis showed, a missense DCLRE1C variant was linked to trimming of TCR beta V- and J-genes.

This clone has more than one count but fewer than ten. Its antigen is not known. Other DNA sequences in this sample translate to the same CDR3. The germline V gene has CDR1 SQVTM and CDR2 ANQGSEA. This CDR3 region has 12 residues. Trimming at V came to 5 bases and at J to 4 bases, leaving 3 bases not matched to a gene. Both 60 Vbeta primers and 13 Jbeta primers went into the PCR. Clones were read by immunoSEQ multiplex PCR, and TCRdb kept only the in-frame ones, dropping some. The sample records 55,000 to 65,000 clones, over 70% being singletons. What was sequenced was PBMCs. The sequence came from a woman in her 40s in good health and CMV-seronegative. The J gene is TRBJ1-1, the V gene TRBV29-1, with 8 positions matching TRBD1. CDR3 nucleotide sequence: TGCAGCGTTAACAGGGGGGGCACTGAAGCTTTCTTT. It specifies CSVNRGGTEAFF.